Below, 19 T cell receptor beta chains from the same sample are listed, as sequenced in a study of cytomegalovirus exposure and HLA in healthy donors. The PCR employed 60 Vbeta primers together with 13 Jbeta primers. Assay: immunoSEQ multiplex PCR; the TCRdb copy retains only in-frame clones and omits some. The sample has roughly 130,000 clones, 80% seen once. The sample taken for sequencing was PBMCs. Every receptor here comes from a young man in good health and CMV-seronegative.

The chain couples TRBV4-3 to TRBJ1-5; D is perhaps TRBD1 (6 bases). From germline, CDR1 is LGHNA and CDR2 YSLEER. Trimming left V 1 base short and J 1 base short, with 8 bases between. The CDR3 contains 15 residues. CDR3 bases: TGCGCCAGCAGCCAAGGTGGACAGAGCAATCAGCCCCAGCATTTT. Its translation is CASSQGGQSNQPQHF.

This chain uses TRBV19 with TRBJ2-1, with 14 bases that match TRBD2. Trimming took 6 bases from V and 8 from J; bases not matched to a gene: 6. The CDR3 has 15 amino acids. The V gene's germline CDR1 is LNHDA and CDR2 SQIVND (reference sequence). DNA of the CDR3: TGTGCCAGTAGGGGGACTAGCGGGAGTTCGGATGAGCAGTTCTTC. It codes for CASRGTSGSSDEQFF. Combining the CDR3 with reference TRBV19 and TRBJ2-1 gives the whole variable domain DGGITQSPKYLFRKEGQNVTLSCEQNLNHDAMYWYRQDPGQGLRLIYYSQIVNDFQKGDIAEGYSVSREKKESFPLTVTSAQKNPTAFYLCASRGTSGSSDEQFFGPGTRLTVL.

The rearrangement links TRBV19 to TRBJ1-2; possibly TRBD1 for D (6 bases). This CDR3 is built from 14 residues. Germline loops: CDR1 LNHDA, CDR2 SQIVND (reference sequence). Deletions cut 1 base from V and 5 bases from J, with 11 bases between. CDR3 sequence (DNA): TGTGCCAGTAGTATAGGAACAGGGAGATATGGCTACACCTTC. This sequence encodes CASSIGTGRYGYTF.

V usage is TRBV6-5 and J usage is TRBJ2-7; possibly TRBD1 for D (5 bases). The length of the CDR3 is 15 residues. V lost 0 bases, J lost 2 bases, and 11 bases lay in between. Per the germline V gene, CDR1 is MNHEY and CDR2 is SVGAGI. The CDR3 loop is CASSYSGAIAYEQYF. The CDR3 DNA follows: TGTGCCAGCAGTTACTCAGGGGCTATCGCCTACGAGCAGTACTTC.

This clone was seen a few times. The chain couples TRBV30 to TRBJ1-2, with D possibly matching TRBD1 (5 bases). Germline V lookup: CDR1 GTSNPN, CDR2 SVGIG (reference sequence). The CDR3 runs 14 residues. V lost 7 bases to trimming and J lost 0 bases, with 15 bases between them. The DNA of the CDR3 is TGTGCCTTAAATTGGGGCAGCGCTAACTATGGCTACACCTTC. It yields the protein CALNWGSANYGYTF.

On this clone itself: Different DNA sequences within this sample yield the same CDR3. The V gene is TRBV4-1, the J gene TRBJ1-5; no definite D call. This CDR3 region has 13 residues. Trimming removed 0 bases from V and 5 bases from J, with 5 bases in between. CDR1 MGHRA and CDR2 YSYEKL come from the germline V gene. The CDR3 protein is CASSQERDQPQHF. The CDR3 DNA reads as TGCGCCAGCAGCCAAGAGAGGGATCAGCCCCAGCATTTT.

This chain uses TRBV27 with TRBJ1-5, with 8 bases matching TRBD1. The CDR3 has 16 residues. The germline V gene has CDR1 MNHEY and CDR2 SMNVEV (reference sequence). Trimming removed 5 bases from V and 6 bases from J; junction bases left unmatched: 12. CDR3 sequence reads: CASSPLYAGGSQPQHF. DNA for the CDR3: TGTGCCAGCAGTCCGCTTTACGCAGGGGGCTCTCAGCCCCAGCATTTT.

Only one count was recorded for this clone. The chain is built from TRBV6-5 and TRBJ2-7; 8 bases align to TRBD2. Germline loops: CDR1 MNHEY, CDR2 SVGAGI. V lost 4 bases to trimming and J lost 4 bases; unmatched junction nucleotides: 9. The CDR3 extends over 15 amino acids. For the CDR3, the DNA is TGTGCCAGCAGTTCCCTCGGGGGGGTGGGTTACGAGCAGTACTTC. Amino acids: CASSSLGGVGYEQYF.

The chain combines TRBV7-2 with TRBJ1-1; D not certain. V shed 5 bases and J shed 7 bases, with 11 bases lying between them. CDR3 length: 12 residues. From germline, CDR1 is SGHTA and CDR2 FQGNSA. The CDR3 DNA sequence: TGTGCCAGCAGCAACCGCCGGGATGAAGCTTTCTTT. This sequence encodes CASSNRRDEAFF. The variable domain in full, completed from reference TRBV7-2 and TRBJ1-1, reads GAGVSQSPSNKVTEKGKDVELRCDPISGHTALYWYRQSLGQGLEFLIYFQGNSAPDKSGLPSDRFSAERTGGSVSTLTIQRTQQEDSAVYLCASSNRRDEAFFGQGTRLTVV.

V usage is TRBV2 and J usage is TRBJ1-1, with D perhaps matching TRBD1 (6 bases). V was pared by 6 bases and J by 0 bases, with 11 bases between. CDR3 length equals 14 residues. The germline gives CDR1 SNHLY, CDR2 FYNNEI. CDR3 DNA: TGTGCCAGCAGGGGGGCCCTCATGAACACTGAAGCTTTCTTT. Its protein product is CASRGALMNTEAFF. Full variable domain (rest looked up from reference TRBV2 and TRBJ1-1): EPEVTQTPSHQVTQMGQEVILRCVPISNHLYFYWYRQILGQKVEFLVSFYNNEISEKSEIFDDQFSVERPDGSNFTLKIRSTKLEDSAMYFCASRGALMNTEAFFGQGTRLTVV.

This chain joins TRBV7-9 and TRBJ1-2; maybe TRBD1 (5 bases). CDR3 length: 14 amino acids. From germline, CDR1 is SEHNR and CDR2 FQNEAQ (reference sequence). V lost 5 bases to trimming and J lost 8 bases, with 18 bases between them. The CDR3 bases are TGTGCCAGCAGCCTACAGGCCCTACAAGGGGGCTACACCTTC. Its protein product is CASSLQALQGGYTF. Based on the CDR3 plus reference TRBV7-9 and TRBJ1-2, the full variable domain is DTGVSQNPRHKITKRGQNVTFRCDPISEHNRLYWYRQTLGQGPEFLTYFQNEAQLEKSRLLSDRFSAERPKGSFSTLEIQRTEQGDSAMYLCASSLQALQGGYTFGSGTRLTVV.

This rearrangement joins TRBV7-2 to TRBJ2-5; D is unclear. CDR3 length equals 12 residues. The germline CDR1 and CDR2 sequences are SGHTA and FQGNSA. V shed 3 bases and J shed 11 bases, with 13 bases lying between them. The CDR3 DNA is TGTGCCAGCAGCTTGAGACCTGGAGAGCAGTACTTC. This codes for CASSLRPGEQYF.

Only a few counts were recorded for this clone. The chain carries TRBV15 and TRBJ2-3; the D gene is possibly TRBD1 (6 bases). V was trimmed by 3 bases and J by 1 base, leaving 14 bases between them. Germline CDR1 and CDR2: LNHNV and YYDKDF (reference sequence). This CDR3 has 16 amino acids. The CDR3 sequence is CATSSYRELGTDTQYF. DNA of the CDR3: TGTGCCACCAGCAGCTACAGGGAATTAGGCACAGATACGCAGTATTTT.

The rearrangement links TRBV2 to TRBJ1-6; unclear D gene. Germline CDR1 and CDR2: SNHLY and FYNNEI. The CDR3 runs to 14 residues. Trimming stripped 2 bases from V and 9 bases from J, with 11 bases between. The CDR3, as DNA: TGTGCCAGCAGTGAAATGGTAGCTCGTTCACCCCTCCACTTT. Protein sequence: CASSEMVARSPLHF.

The chain links TRBV29-1 to TRBJ2-5, with D perhaps matching TRBD1 (5 bases). The V gene lost 5 bases and the J gene lost 2 bases, with 12 bases spanning the gap. Per the germline V gene, CDR1 is SQVTM and CDR2 is ANQGSEA. CDR3 length: 13 amino acids. The chain's CDR3 is CSVKGLQQETQYF. The CDR3 DNA reads TGCAGCGTTAAGGGGTTACAGCAAGAGACCCAGTACTTC. Filled out from reference TRBV29-1 and TRBJ2-5, the complete variable domain reads SAVISQKPSRDICQRGTSLTIQCQVDSQVTMMFWYRQQPGQSLTLIATANQGSEATYESGFVIDKFPISRPNLTFSTLTVSNMSPEDSSIYLCSVKGLQQETQYFGPGTRLLVL.

The chain combines TRBV5-4 with TRBJ1-1; perhaps TRBD1 as D (6 bases). In germline, CDR1 is SGHNT, CDR2 YYREEE (reference sequence). The V gene lost 5 bases and the J gene lost 5 bases, with 16 bases spanning the gap. This CDR3 region has 14 residues. This CDR3 is CASRRGQGRTEAFF. The CDR3 bases are TGTGCCAGCAGGCGGGGGCAGGGCAGAACTGAAGCTTTCTTT.

As DNA, the CDR3 is TGCGCCAGCACTGACACAGCTGCAACTAATGAAAAACTGTTTTTT. This gives the protein CASTDTAATNEKLFF. The chain combines TRBV5-1 with TRBJ1-4; D is unresolved. V dropped 6 bases and J dropped 0 bases, with 12 bases sitting between them. Germline assignment: CDR1 SGHRS and CDR2 YFSETQ. This CDR3 comprises 15 residues.

The chain has TRBV5-4 and TRBJ2-1; 7 bases match TRBD2. CDR3 length equals 17 residues. V was pared by 3 bases and J by 0 bases, with 9 bases of the junction left unmatched. The germline CDR1 and CDR2 sequences are SGHNT and YYREEE (reference sequence). Here the CDR3 reads CASSSGRRESSYNEQFF. The CDR3 DNA reads TGTGCCAGCAGCTCGGGGAGGCGGGAGAGCTCCTACAATGAGCAGTTCTTC.

This clone was observed a few times. The chain employs TRBV4-2 and TRBJ2-7; TRBD1 might be the D (5 bases). Trimming left V 4 bases short and J 0 bases short, with 10 bases between. The CDR3 runs 14 residues. Per germline, CDR1 LGHNA and CDR2 YNFKEQ. CDR3 DNA sequence: TGTGCCAGCAGCCTCCTTGGGGCCTCCTACGAGCAGTACTTC. It yields the protein CASSLLGASYEQYF.